This T cell receptor (beta chain) was retrieved from a study of T cells expressing NK-cell markers. This CDR3 is 15 amino acids long. CDR1 SEHNR and CDR2 FQNEAQ come from the germline V gene (reference sequence). Production of TCR beta cDNA relied on 5'RACE template switching with UMIs. TCRdb re-called the 5' RACE reads; one entry per CDR3 protein, DNA not given. The sample has 550,000 to 600,000 distinct CDR3 sequences. Study-level results: The study found dominant NKG2C+ clonotypes at roughly 1.0-7.5% of CD8+ T cells in over five donors.

About this clonotype: Its antigen is still unknown.

The source is a man between 18 and 35 years old in good health. Sequenced sample: blood T cells: a sorted CD56 or NKG2C T cell subset, CD4+ or CD8+ T cells, or bulk PBMC T cells (not recorded which). The V gene is TRBV7-9, the J gene TRBJ2-7; TCRdb picks TRBD1, but there is no DNA to check that call. The CDR3 sequence: CASSPWGRGPYEQYF. The whole variable domain, filled in from reference TRBV7-9 and TRBJ2-7, reads DTGVSQNPRHKITKRGQNVTFRCDPISEHNRLYWYRQTLGQGPEFLTYFQNEAQLEKSRLLSDRFSAERPKGSFSTLEIQRTEQGDSAMYLCASSPWGRGPYEQYFGPGTRLTVT.